A selection of T cell receptor beta chains follows, all from one sample in a study of blood T cell repertoires in COVID-19. The table came from immunoSEQ multiplex PCR; TCRdb's copy has only in-frame clones and leaves some out. The sample yields 34,000 or so clones, about 90% seen once. What was sequenced was peripheral blood. The receptors originated from a man in his fifties or sixties with active or convalescent COVID-19. The CDR3 runs from the conserved cysteine through the conserved F or W. A D gene is named only where the DNA matches it firmly.

D: .; length: 15; J: TRBJ1-2; V: TRBV13; CDR3: CASSLGRTLVYGYTF
D: TRBD1; length: 14; J: TRBJ2-3; V: TRBV19; CDR3: CASTGQEGTDTQYF
D: TRBD2; length: 18; J: TRBJ2-5; V: TRBV11-2; CDR3: CASSLGVTSGRGRETQYF
D: TRBD2; length: 18; J: TRBJ2-3; V: TRBV19; CDR3: CASSGGLAGHPSTDTQYF
D: TRBD2; length: 15; J: TRBJ2-5; V: TRBV5-1; CDR3: CASSFGGLAQETQYF
D: .; length: 13; J: TRBJ1-2; V: TRBV2; CDR3: CASSEDSPYGYTF
D: .; length: 11; J: TRBJ2-7; V: TRBV3-1/TRBV3-2; CDR3: CASSLYYEQYF
D: TRBD2; length: 16; J: TRBJ2-1; V: TRBV4-2; CDR3: CASSQVSGRAGSEQFF
D: TRBD1; length: 15; J: TRBJ2-2; V: TRBV28; CDR3: CASSSTGWYTGELFF
D: .; length: 17; J: TRBJ1-4; V: TRBV4-1; CDR3: CASSQEARRSTNEKLFF